This T cell receptor (beta chain) stems from a study of memory CD4+ T cells and cytomegalovirus serostatus. Study-level information: Healthy Belgian adult donors included roughly nine CMV-positive and about two dozen CMV-negative people.

Original processing notes: Out-of-frame sequences were removed, leaving a few million distinct TCRbeta sequences. Clones were read by immunoSEQ multiplex PCR, and TCRdb kept only the in-frame ones, dropping some. V, J and clone size are those of that table, while D and trimming were read from the DNA. The table has 50,000 to 65,000 clones, approximately 80% seen once; the top ten hold around 1.5%. This clone was recorded once. Single viable CD3+CD4+CD8-CD45RO+ cells were sorted as the memory CD4+ T cells. This receptor was identified in an adult in good health and CMV-seropositive. The sequencing input was memory CD4+ T cells from blood.

CDR3 DNA sequence: TGTGCCAGCTCACTACCAGCGGGTTCCTACAATGAGCAGTTCTTC. This codes for CASSLPAGSYNEQFF. The V gene is TRBV18, the J gene TRBJ2-1, with D possibly being TRBD2 (6 bases). Germline CDR1 and CDR2: KGHSH and LQKENI. V lost 4 bases and J 1 base, leaving 11 bases between the germline ends. The CDR3 length is 15 residues.